This T cell receptor (beta chain) was identified in a study of T-cell memory formation after mild COVID-19. As for the study in general: TCR clusters showed largely donor specificity.

A few counts support this clonotype. Its antigen is unidentified. Study-level findings and limits: Largely, contracting CD4+ clones fell within CM and EM, and contracting CD8+ clones within EMRA. Some clones that responded turned up in pre-infection memory, which suggests that cross-reactive memory joined in.

Libraries for TCRalpha and TCRbeta carried sample barcodes and unique molecular identifiers via 5'RACE. In TCRdb, the 5' RACE reads were re-called with MiXCR into one record per CDR3 protein. This table has 300,000 to 400,000 distinct CDR3 sequences, 25% to 30% appearing once. The CDR3 is 16 amino acids. Germline V CDR1 and CDR2: SGHVS, FQNEAQ. The V and J ends lost 5 bases and 4 bases respectively, with 18 bases between them. This sequence was found in an adult woman who had mild COVID-19 (a few samples of this study predate the infection). Cell type and time point are not known. Sample: PBMCs or a T cell subset sorted from them (not recorded which). The rearrangement uses TRBV7-8 and TRBJ2-1; weak D call: TRBD1 (6 bases). CDR3 nucleotides: TGTGCCAGCAGCCAAAATTTGGTAACAGGGTACAATGAGCAGTTCTTC. Translation: CASSQNLVTGYNEQFF. Supplemented by reference TRBV7-8 and TRBJ2-1, the full variable domain reads GAGVSQSPRYKVAKRGQDVALRCDPISGHVSLFWYQQALGQGPEFLTYFQNEAQLDKSGLPSDRFFAERPEGSVSTLKIQRTQQEDSAVYLCASSQNLVTGYNEQFFGPGTRLTVL.